The 15 T cell receptor beta chains below all came from one sample that was sequenced in a study of T cell responses to AZD1222 COVID-19 vaccine. Generated by immunoSEQ multiplex PCR, the TCRdb table keeps only in-frame clones and is missing some. The sample records roughly 140,000 clones, 85% to 95% being singletons. Sequenced here: peripheral blood, sampled on day 0 of AZD1222 vaccination. These receptors all come from an adult in good health.

The gene calls are TRBV5-4 and TRBJ1-2, with 7 positions matching TRBD1. J lost 7 bases, V lost 4 bases, and 7 bases had no gene match. The CDR3 extends over 13 amino acids. From germline, CDR1 is SGHNT and CDR2 YYREEE (reference sequence). For the CDR3, the DNA is TGTGCCAGCAGCCCTTCCCAGGGGGTTGGCTACACCTTC. Protein: CASSPSQGVGYTF.

Here the CDR3 reads CASSFLRRTRTGGYTF. The CDR3 DNA follows: TGTGCCAGCAGTTTCCTTAGACGCACCCGGACGGGTGGCTACACCTTC. The chain carries TRBV6-2 or TRBV6-3 and TRBJ1-2, with D unclear. Trimming left V 4 bases short and J 7 bases short, with 22 bases between. Looked up from germline, CDR1 is MNHEY and CDR2 is SVGEGT. The CDR3 extends over 16 amino acids.

The chain combines TRBV11-2 with TRBJ2-3; D is undetermined. V was pared by 1 base and J by 0 bases, with 14 bases between. CDR1 is SGHAT and CDR2 is FQNNGV in the germline V gene. The CDR3 is made up of 17 amino acids. This chain's CDR3 is CASSLGGYPPSTDTQYF. The CDR3 DNA reads as TGTGCCAGCAGCTTAGGTGGCTACCCACCTAGCACAGATACGCAGTATTTT.

This sequence joins TRBV28 and TRBJ1-1; no reliable D call. The CDR3 is 13 amino acids. The germline CDR1 and CDR2 sequences are MDHEN and SYDVKM. Deletions cut 9 bases from V and 6 bases from J, with 17 bases between. In nucleotides, the CDR3 is TGTGCCAGTTACGGGCCGGACGCAGCTGAAGCTTTCTTT. Its protein product is CASYGPDAAEAFF. The whole variable domain, filled in from reference TRBV28 and TRBJ1-1, reads DVKVTQSSRYLVKRTGEKVFLECVQDMDHENMFWYRQDPGLGLRLIYFSYDVKMKEKGDIPEGYSVSREKKERFSLILESASTNQTSMYLCASYGPDAAEAFFGQGTRLTVV.

This clone was recorded a few times. The V and J genes are TRBV29-1 and TRBJ1-2; D might be TRBD1 (5 bases). Trimming left V 1 base short and J 5 bases short, with 8 bases between. The germline CDR1 and CDR2 sequences are SQVTM and ANQGSEA. The CDR3 spans 12 residues. The CDR3 DNA is TGCAGCGTTGAAGGGACAAGTTATGGCTACACCTTC. It encodes CSVEGTSYGYTF.

The chain has TRBV10-2 and TRBJ2-7; no clear D gene. V gave up 3 bases and J gave up 3 bases, with 6 bases separating them. The length of the CDR3 is 12 residues. The V gene's germline CDR1 is WSHSY and CDR2 SAAADI. As DNA, the CDR3 is TGCGCCAGCAGTGATAAGGTCTACGAGCAGTACGTC. This gives the protein CASSDKVYEQYV.

The V call is TRBV28, the J call TRBJ1-3; 7 positions agree with TRBD1. Germline CDR1 is MDHEN and CDR2 is SYDVKM. The CDR3 spans 14 residues. V shed 5 bases, J shed 8 bases, and the junction held 9 bases outside the gene matches. The CDR3 DNA is TGTGCCAGCAGTCCTCCGACAGGGATGCACACCATATATTTT. It yields the protein CASSPPTGMHTIYF.

The chain carries TRBV12-5 and TRBJ2-2, with D possibly being TRBD1 (6 bases). The CDR3 runs 17 residues. Germline assignment: CDR1 LGHNT and CDR2 FRNRAP. The V and J ends lost 3 bases and 0 bases respectively, with 14 bases between them. CDR3 in DNA: TGTGCTAGTGGTTTTACCCTCAGGGGTTCGAACACCGGGGAGCTGTTTTTT. It codes for CASGFTLRGSNTGELFF.

This chain links TRBV29-1 with TRBJ2-4, with D possibly TRBD2 on 6 matching bases. Germline V gene sequence: CDR1 SQVTM, CDR2 ANQGSEA. Trimming stripped 4 bases from V and 5 bases from J, with 12 bases between. This CDR3 is 13 amino acids long. The CDR3 bases are TGCAGCGTTGCTCCTAGCGTTCAAAACATTCAGTACTTC. Its translation is CSVAPSVQNIQYF.

The chain carries TRBV5-4 and TRBJ2-3, with D maybe TRBD2 (6 bases). The V gene lost 4 bases and the J gene lost 2 bases, with 17 bases spanning the gap. The V gene's germline CDR1 is SGHNT and CDR2 YYREEE (reference sequence). This CDR3 region has 16 residues. This CDR3 reads CASSGSTRTYTDTQYF. Written as DNA, the CDR3 is TGTGCCAGCAGCGGATCGACTAGAACCTACACAGATACGCAGTATTTT. Complete variable domain (other parts from reference TRBV5-4 and TRBJ2-3): ETGVTQSPTHLIKTRGQQVTLRCSSQSGHNTVSWYQQALGQGPQFIFQYYREEENGRGNFPPRFSGLQFPNYSSELNVNALELDDSALYLCASSGSTRTYTDTQYFGPGTRLTVL.

The chain recombines TRBV7-9 with TRBJ2-1; tentative D call: TRBD1 (6 bases). This CDR3 has 12 residues. With 1 base removed from V and 14 bases from J, the gap between germline ends came to 12 bases. Germline V gene lookup returns CDR1 SEHNR and CDR2 FQNEAQ (reference sequence). The DNA of the CDR3 is TGTGCCAGCAGCTTAGGGGGGCTTGTAGAGTTCTTC. Translating it yields CASSLGGLVEFF.

This clone has only one observation. This chain uses TRBV29-1 with TRBJ1-2; D not certain. CDR1 is SQVTM and CDR2 is ANQGSEA in the germline V gene. V lost 3 bases and J lost 4, with 9 bases in between. The CDR3 has 12 residues. The CDR3 bases are TGCAGCGTTGAGGGTTTGGGCTATGGCTACACCTTC. Its translation: CSVEGLGYGYTF.

J is TRBJ2-5 and V is TRBV6-5; possible D gene TRBD2, 7 bases. Germline assignment: CDR1 MNHEY and CDR2 SVGAGI. CDR3 length: 15 amino acids. Trimming took 0 bases from V and 5 from J, leaving 13 bases between them. The CDR3 sequence: CASSYSGGAAETQYF. The CDR3 bases are TGTGCCAGCAGTTACTCGGGGGGGGCCGCGGAGACCCAGTACTTC.

V is TRBV30 and J is TRBJ1-3; no clear D. Germline lookup yields CDR1 GTSNPN and CDR2 SVGIG (reference sequence). V shed 3 bases and J shed 2 bases, with 5 bases lying between them. This CDR3 has 12 amino acids. The CDR3 loop reads CAWRSTGNTIYF. The CDR3, as DNA: TGTGCCTGGAGGTCGACTGGAAACACCATATATTTT.

J is TRBJ1-1 and V is TRBV28, with 7 bases matching TRBD1. With V trimmed by 5 bases and J by 5 bases, 8 bases remained unmatched. This CDR3 region has 14 residues. Germline V gene data show CDR1 as MDHEN and CDR2 as SYDVKM. In nucleotides, the CDR3 is TGTGCCAGCAGTCTCCAGGGGGTAGGTACTGAAGCTTTCTTT. It encodes CASSLQGVGTEAFF. The entire variable domain, with the rest obtained from reference TRBV28 and TRBJ1-1, is as follows: DVKVTQSSRYLVKRTGEKVFLECVQDMDHENMFWYRQDPGLGLRLIYFSYDVKMKEKGDIPEGYSVSREKKERFSLILESASTNQTSMYLCASSLQGVGTEAFFGQGTRLTVV.